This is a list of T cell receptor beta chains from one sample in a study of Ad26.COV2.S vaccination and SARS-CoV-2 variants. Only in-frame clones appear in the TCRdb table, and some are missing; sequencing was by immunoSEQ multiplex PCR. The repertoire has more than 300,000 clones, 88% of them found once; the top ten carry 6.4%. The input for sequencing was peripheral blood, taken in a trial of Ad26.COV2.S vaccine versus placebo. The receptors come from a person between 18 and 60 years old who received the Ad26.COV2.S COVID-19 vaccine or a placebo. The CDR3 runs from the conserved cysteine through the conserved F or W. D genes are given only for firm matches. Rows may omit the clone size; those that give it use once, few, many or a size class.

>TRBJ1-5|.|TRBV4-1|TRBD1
TGCGCCAGCAGCCAAAGGGTTCGGGACAGAAATCAGCCCCAGCATTTT
CASSQRVRDRNQPQHF
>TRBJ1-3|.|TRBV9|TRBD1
TGTGCCAGCAGCGTAAAGACAGGGGAGGATGGAAACACCATATATTTT
CASSVKTGEDGNTIYF
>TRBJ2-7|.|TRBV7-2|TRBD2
TGTGCCAGCAGCTTCAGTTCGGGGGGGAACGAGCAGTACTTC
CASSFSSGGNEQYF
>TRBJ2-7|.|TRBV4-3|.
TGCGCCAGCAGCCAATTTGGGAGAGGACCCAACTCCTACGAGCAGTACTTC
CASSQFGRGPNSYEQYF
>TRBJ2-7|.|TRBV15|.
TGTGCCACCAGCTTGCAGGGGGGGTACGAGCAGTACTTC
CATSLQGGYEQYF
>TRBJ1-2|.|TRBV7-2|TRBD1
TGTGCCAGCAGCTCCGGACAGGGAATCTATGGCTACACCTTC
CASSSGQGIYGYTF
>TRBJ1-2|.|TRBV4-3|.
TGCGCCAGCAGCCAAGAGGAGGTTGGGGCCCTTTATGGCTACACCTTC
CASSQEEVGALYGYTF
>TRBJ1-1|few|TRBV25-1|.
TGTGCCAGTTCGTCTTCCGGCAGGGCGACTGAAGCTTTCTTT
CASSSSGRATEAFF
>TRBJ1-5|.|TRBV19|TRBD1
TGTGCCAGTAGTGGACAGGGCCGCGGTCAGCCCCAGCATTTT
CASSGQGRGQPQHF
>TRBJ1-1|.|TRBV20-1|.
TGCAGCGCCCGTGAGGTCACCGAAGCTTTCTTT
CSAREVTEAFF